This T cell receptor (beta chain) was recorded in a study of PD-L1 blockade in urothelial cancer. Time point given: pretreatment peripheral blood. Method: immunoSEQ multiplex PCR; TCRdb's copy keeps in-frame clones and lacks some. The data contain around 34,000 clones, 70% to 90% of them seen just once; the ten biggest clones take up 13% to 15%. The CDR3 contains 14 residues. The V gene lost 2 bases and the J gene lost 0 bases, with 8 bases spanning the gap. Germline V gene data show CDR1 as SGHVS and CDR2 as FNYEAQ. The clonotype was recovered from an elderly man with urothelial cancer. The genes are TRBV7-6 and TRBJ2-7; D uncertain. The sample was PBMCs, taken around atezolizumab (anti-PD-L1) treatment. The DNA for the CDR3 is TGTGCCAGCAGCTTATTGCACAGCTCCTACGAGCAGTACTTC. Protein product: CASSLLHSSYEQYF.